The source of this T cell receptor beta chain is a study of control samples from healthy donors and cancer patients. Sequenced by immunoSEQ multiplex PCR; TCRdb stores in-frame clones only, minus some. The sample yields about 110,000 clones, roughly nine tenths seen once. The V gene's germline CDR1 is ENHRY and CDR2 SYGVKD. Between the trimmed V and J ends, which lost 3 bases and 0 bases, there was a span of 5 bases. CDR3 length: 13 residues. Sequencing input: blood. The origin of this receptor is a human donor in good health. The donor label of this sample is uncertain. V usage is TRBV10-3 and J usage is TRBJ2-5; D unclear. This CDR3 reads CAISDDYQETQYF. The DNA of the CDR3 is TGTGCCATCAGTGACGACTACCAAGAGACCCAGTACTTC.